Listed here are 18 T cell receptor beta chains from one sample, sequenced in a study of T cell responses to AZD1222 COVID-19 vaccine. Profiling relied on immunoSEQ multiplex PCR, and the TCRdb table lists in-frame clones only, not all of them. Here the sample spans 120,000 or so clones, around 88% being singletons. The sequencing here drew on peripheral blood, taken on day 0 of AZD1222 vaccination. These receptors were collected from an adult in good health.

V is TRBV27 and J is TRBJ1-5; the D gene is possibly TRBD1 (5 bases). The CDR3 has 15 amino acids. The germline V gene encodes CDR1 MNHEY and CDR2 SMNVEV (reference sequence). Trimming left V 6 bases short and J 5 bases short, with 17 bases between. The CDR3 nucleotides read TGTGCCAGCAGGCCCGGCGGGGACCGTTATCAGCCCCAGCATTTT. Translation: CASRPGGDRYQPQHF.

The genes are TRBV27 and TRBJ1-5; D is perhaps TRBD1 (5 bases). This CDR3 has 16 amino acids. The germline V gene has CDR1 MNHEY and CDR2 SMNVEV (reference sequence). V dropped 5 bases and J dropped 1 base, with 15 bases sitting between them. Here the CDR3 reads CASSPPGPGSNQPQHF. The CDR3 DNA sequence: TGTGCCAGCAGTCCCCCAGGGCCCGGGAGCAATCAGCCCCAGCATTTT.

J is TRBJ2-5 and V is TRBV3-1 (or the pseudogene TRBV3-2); no firm D call. The CDR3 contains 15 residues. Germline V gives CDR1 LGHDT, CDR2 YNNKEL (reference sequence). With 0 bases removed from V and 0 bases from J, the gap between germline ends came to 8 bases. The CDR3, as DNA: TGTGCCAGCAGCCAAGATAGGGCAGACCAAGAGACCCAGTACTTC. Translating it yields CASSQDRADQETQYF.

The sample holds one count of this clone. The V gene is TRBV5-1, the J gene TRBJ2-7, with 16 bases fitting TRBD2. Trimming took 2 bases from V and 0 from J; bases not matched to a gene: 5. Germline V gene sequence: CDR1 SGHRS, CDR2 YFSETQ. The CDR3 contains 18 residues. The CDR3 sequence is CASSFGTSGGVFSYEQYF. The CDR3 nucleotides are TGCGCCAGCAGCTTCGGGACTAGCGGGGGGGTATTCTCCTACGAGCAGTACTTC.

The chain carries TRBV7-2 and TRBJ2-5, with D perhaps matching TRBD2 (5 bases). V shed 5 bases and J shed 2 bases, with 9 bases lying between them. The CDR3 contains 13 residues. The germline V gene encodes CDR1 SGHTA and CDR2 FQGNSA. CDR3 sequence reads: CASSRDLQETQYF. The CDR3 bases are TGTGCCAGCAGCCGGGATCTACAAGAGACCCAGTACTTC.

This sequence joins TRBV7-3 and TRBJ1-2, with TRBD1 matching over 8 bases. The trim removed 4 bases at V and 7 bases at J, leaving 14 bases unmatched. Germline assignment: CDR1 SGHTA and CDR2 FQGTGA. This CDR3 spans 16 amino acids. The CDR3 DNA follows: TGTGCCAGCAGCTCCACCCCGGGGCAGGGGGCAGGTGGCTACACCTTC. It specifies CASSSTPGQGAGGYTF.

The J gene is TRBJ1-3, the V gene TRBV19; the D is unclear. This CDR3 contains 14 residues. Germline values: CDR1 LNHDA, CDR2 SQIVND (reference sequence). The V gene lost 2 bases and the J gene lost 2 bases, with 7 bases spanning the gap. This CDR3 reads CASSISGAGNTIYF. CDR3 nucleotides: TGTGCCAGTAGTATAAGTGGGGCTGGAAACACCATATATTTT.

This rearrangement joins TRBV18 to TRBJ1-2; 8 bases map to TRBD1. This CDR3 comprises 14 residues. V trimming: 3 bases; J trimming: 8 bases; junction bases outside the gene matches: 8. Germline assignment: CDR1 KGHSH and CDR2 LQKENI. The CDR3, as DNA: TGTGCCAGCTCACCTCAGGGGGCAGTAGGAGGCTACACCTTC. Protein sequence: CASSPQGAVGGYTF.

The chain joins TRBV18 to TRBJ2-1; D may match TRBD1 or TRBD2 (7 bases each). The CDR3 totals 15 residues. V shed 5 bases and J shed 6 bases, with 17 bases lying between them. Germline V gene sequence: CDR1 KGHSH, CDR2 LQKENI. The chain's CDR3 is CASSFRQGGTNEQFF. In DNA, the CDR3 is TGTGCCAGCTCATTCAGACAGGGAGGGACCAATGAGCAGTTCTTC. Based on the CDR3 plus reference TRBV18 and TRBJ2-1, the full variable domain is NAGVMQNPRHLVRRRGQEARLRCSPMKGHSHVYWYRQLPEEGLKFMVYLQKENIIDESGMPKERFSAEFPKEGPSILRIQQVVRGDSAAYFCASSFRQGGTNEQFFGPGTRLTVL.

In its sample, this clone was seen once. The gene calls are TRBV7-2 and TRBJ2-2; 7 nucleotides align to TRBD1. CDR1 SGHTA and CDR2 FQGNSA come from the germline V gene. The CDR3 consists of 14 residues. J gave up 7 bases and V 1 base, and 3 bases lay outside the gene matches. The DNA of the CDR3 is TGTGCCAGCAGCTTAGGAGGGGGCAACGGGGAGCTGTTTTTT. It specifies CASSLGGGNGELFF.

The chain uses TRBV9 and TRBJ2-1; D possibly matches TRBD1 or TRBD2 (5 bases each). Germline CDR1 and CDR2: SGDLS and YYNGEE. There are 15 residues in the CDR3. The V end was cut by 2 bases, the J end by 7 bases, with 16 bases between. CDR3 DNA: TGTGCCAGCAGCGTTGGGACCCCAACGGGAAATGAGCAGTTCTTC. Translating gives CASSVGTPTGNEQFF.

The J gene is TRBJ1-2, the V gene TRBV6-1; no firm D call. Germline V gene lookup returns CDR1 MNHNS and CDR2 SASEGT. V lost 3 bases, J lost 4 bases, and 15 bases lay in between. This CDR3 is built from 15 residues. The CDR3: CASSDSGRQFYGYTF. The CDR3 DNA reads TGTGCCAGCAGTGATTCGGGCAGGCAGTTCTATGGCTACACCTTC.

The V and J genes are TRBV6-2 or TRBV6-3 and TRBJ1-2; D remains unclear. Germline CDR1 MNHEY, CDR2 SVGEGT. The germline V and J ends were trimmed by 2 bases and 5 bases, with 9 bases remaining between them. The CDR3 loop spans 13 amino acids. CDR3 DNA: TGTGCCAGCAGTTACGGGCAACGATATGGCTACACCTTC. It specifies CASSYGQRYGYTF.

This chain joins TRBV3-1 (or the pseudogene TRBV3-2) and TRBJ2-3, with D perhaps matching TRBD1 (7 bases). The CDR3 is 16 amino acids. From germline, CDR1 is LGHDT and CDR2 YNNKEL (reference sequence). The V end was cut by 4 bases, the J end by 0 bases, with 14 bases between. This chain's CDR3 is CASSPQGGSSTDTQYF. The CDR3 coding sequence is TGTGCCAGCAGCCCGCAGGGGGGTTCTAGCACAGATACGCAGTATTTT.

In its sample, this clone was seen once. V and J are TRBV19 and TRBJ1-6; D not certain. Germline V CDR1 and CDR2: LNHDA, SQIVND (reference sequence). The CDR3 is 14 amino acids. The germline V and J ends were trimmed by 4 bases and 6 bases, with 10 bases remaining between them. The CDR3 here is CASSTRVLNSPLHF. DNA for the CDR3: TGTGCCAGTAGTACCCGGGTCCTTAATTCACCCCTCCACTTT.

The CDR3 bases are TGTGCCACCACTCTACAGGGGATTGACTCACCCCTCCACTTT. Its translation: CATTLQGIDSPLHF. V gene TRBV28 combines with J gene TRBJ1-6; 7 positions agree with TRBD1. V was pared by 10 bases and J by 10 bases, with 13 bases of the junction left unmatched. This CDR3 region has 14 residues. Germline V lookup: CDR1 MDHEN, CDR2 SYDVKM.

The chain couples TRBV5-4 to TRBJ2-3; 13 bases agree with TRBD2. CDR3 length: 18 amino acids. Germline CDR1 reads SGHNT; CDR2 reads YYREEE (reference sequence). V lost 5 bases and J lost 6; bases outside the gene matches: 15. This CDR3 is CASRIGTSGTPTGDTQYF. In DNA, the CDR3 is TGTGCCAGCAGGATAGGGACTAGCGGGACACCTACCGGGGATACGCAGTATTTT.

The chain employs TRBV5-5 and TRBJ2-2; D not resolved. The CDR3 length is 16 residues. CDR1 is SGHKS, CDR2 YYEKEE, per germline (reference sequence). V shed 0 bases and J shed 0 bases, with 9 bases lying between them. CDR3 amino acids: CASSLGPYANTGELFF. The CDR3 coding sequence is TGTGCCAGCAGCTTGGGGCCGTACGCGAACACCGGGGAGCTGTTTTTT.